Listed here are 16 T cell receptor beta chains from one sample, sequenced in a study of shared clonotypes between healthy human individuals. Sequenced by immunoSEQ multiplex PCR; TCRdb stores in-frame clones only, minus some. The sample contains about 2.4 million clones, roughly 93% of which appear only once. The sequencing input was naive CD4+ T cells from PBMCs. Subset given: CD45RA+ positively selected. The source of these receptors is a man aged 18-30 years in good health. Some clones in this sample may be carry-over from other donors' samples.

This clone was observed a single time. The chain carries TRBV6-5 and TRBJ1-1, with D maybe TRBD1 (6 bases). The germline V gene encodes CDR1 MNHEY and CDR2 SVGAGI. The V end was cut by 2 bases, the J end by 4 bases, with 14 bases between. The CDR3 loop spans 15 amino acids. DNA for the CDR3: TGTGCCAGCAGTTACGTGGGGGCGCTTGGCACTGAAGCTTTCTTT. It specifies CASSYVGALGTEAFF.

The chain recombines TRBV28 with TRBJ2-7; the match to TRBD2 covers 14 bases. Trimming removed 6 bases from V and 0 bases from J; junction bases left unmatched: 10. Looked up from germline, CDR1 is MDHEN and CDR2 is SYDVKM. This CDR3 is 18 amino acids long. CDR3 sequence (DNA): TGTGCCAGCAGCCCTCGGACTAGCGGGAGGTCGGGCTCCTACGAGCAGTACTTC. This encodes CASSPRTSGRSGSYEQYF.

V usage is TRBV5-1 and J usage is TRBJ1-2; D unclear. The V gene lost 6 bases and the J gene lost 3 bases, with 15 bases spanning the gap. The CDR3 loop spans 14 amino acids. Germline CDR1 SGHRS, CDR2 YFSETQ. The CDR3 coding sequence is TGCGCCAGCAAGGCCGGGGTTAACGACTATGGCTACACCTTC. This encodes CASKAGVNDYGYTF. The entire variable domain, with the rest obtained from reference TRBV5-1 and TRBJ1-2, is as follows: KAGVTQTPRYLIKTRGQQVTLSCSPISGHRSVSWYQQTPGQGLQFLFEYFSETQRNKGNFPGRFSGRQFSNSRSEMNVSTLELGDSALYLCASKAGVNDYGYTFGSGTRLTVV.

This chain uses TRBV28 with TRBJ2-1; D assignment may be TRBD1 or TRBD2 (5 bases each). The CDR3 extends over 14 amino acids. V lost 2 bases to trimming and J lost 9 bases, with 14 bases between them. Germline loops: CDR1 MDHEN, CDR2 SYDVKM. As DNA, the CDR3 is TGTGCCAGCAGTTTAGGGGGAGTAATCACTGAGCAGTTCTTC. Its protein product is CASSLGGVITEQFF.

This chain connects TRBV19 to TRBJ1-2; D is uncertain. The V gene's germline CDR1 is LNHDA and CDR2 SQIVND (reference sequence). CDR3 size: 14 residues. V lost 6 bases and J lost 1, with 12 bases in between. CDR3 region: CASSPTWINYGYTF. The CDR3 DNA is TGTGCCAGTAGCCCTACGTGGATTAACTATGGCTACACCTTC.

The chain recombines TRBV28 with TRBJ2-6; D might be TRBD1 (5 bases). Trimming removed 6 bases from V and 0 bases from J, with 9 bases in between. The length of the CDR3 is 15 residues. CDR1 MDHEN and CDR2 SYDVKM come from the germline V gene. The CDR3 coding sequence is TGTGCCAGCAGGTCAGGGTTCTCTGGGGCCAACGTCCTGACTTTC. This codes for CASRSGFSGANVLTF.

V usage is TRBV28 and J usage is TRBJ2-1; 8 positions agree with TRBD1. Trimming removed 6 bases from V and 9 bases from J; junction bases left unmatched: 16. The germline gives CDR1 MDHEN, CDR2 SYDVKM. There are 16 residues in the CDR3. The CDR3 DNA sequence: TGTGCCAGCAGCCGTTCCTCTTTCGACAGGGGTGGTGAGCAGTTCTTC. Translated: CASSRSSFDRGGEQFF.

The chain carries TRBV28 and TRBJ1-6, with D uncertain. This CDR3 spans 12 amino acids. Trimming cost V 1 base and J 13 bases, with 8 bases left between them. Germline V CDR1 and CDR2: MDHEN, SYDVKM. CDR3 residues: CASSLFPAPLHF. CDR3 nucleotides: TGTGCCAGCAGTTTATTTCCGGCGCCCCTCCACTTT.

V gene TRBV20-1 combines with J gene TRBJ2-7; D remains unclear. The CDR3 extends over 11 amino acids. CDR1 DFQATT and CDR2 SNEGSKA come from the germline V gene (reference sequence). V gave up 3 bases and J gave up 7 bases, with 10 bases separating them. The CDR3 DNA is TGCAGTGCTAGCCCGTTGGGAGAGCAGTACTTC. This sequence encodes CSASPLGEQYF.

This sequence joins TRBV7-9 and TRBJ1-1; 9 bases match TRBD1. V trimming: 6 bases; J trimming: 5 bases; junction bases outside the gene matches: 4. Germline lookup yields CDR1 SEHNR and CDR2 FQNEAQ (reference sequence). CDR3 length: 13 residues. The CDR3 DNA reads TGTGCCAGCAGACCGACAGGGGGAACTGAAGCTTTCTTT. It encodes CASRPTGGTEAFF.

The chain uses TRBV28 and TRBJ2-3, with TRBD2 matching over 7 bases. This CDR3 is built from 16 residues. Germline CDR1 reads MDHEN; CDR2 reads SYDVKM. The junction had 5 bases not matched to a gene; V was cut back by 1 base and J by 1 base. The CDR3 reads CASSLLGTKRTDTQYF. The CDR3 DNA reads as TGTGCCAGCAGTTTATTGGGGACTAAACGCACAGATACGCAGTATTTT.

The rearrangement joins TRBV29-1 to TRBJ2-1; possible D gene TRBD2, 6 bases. Per germline, CDR1 SQVTM and CDR2 ANQGSEA. Trimming stripped 3 bases from V and 2 bases from J, with 8 bases between. The CDR3 has 13 residues. CDR3 protein: CSVDGGPYNEQFF. DNA for the CDR3: TGCAGCGTTGATGGAGGGCCCTACAATGAGCAGTTCTTC.

CDR3 amino acids: CASSHWTSGDTDTQYF. The DNA of the CDR3 is TGCGCCAGCAGCCATTGGACTAGCGGGGACACAGATACGCAGTATTTT. The gene calls are TRBV4-3 and TRBJ2-3, with 12 bases aligning to TRBD2. Looked up from germline, CDR1 is LGHNA and CDR2 is YSLEER. This CDR3 region has 16 residues. V lost 3 bases and J lost 2; bases outside the gene matches: 3.

This clone was detected a few times. This chain links TRBV5-6 with TRBJ1-4; D not resolved. Germline values: CDR1 SGHDT, CDR2 YYEEEE. V was clipped by 3 bases and J by 7 bases, with 13 bases between them. The CDR3 extends over 14 amino acids. The CDR3 protein is CASSYRRTGEKLFF. The CDR3 DNA follows: TGTGCCAGCAGCTACCGCCGAACGGGTGAAAAACTGTTTTTT.

The gene calls are TRBV30 and TRBJ1-2, with D uncertain. The V gene's germline CDR1 is GTSNPN and CDR2 SVGIG (reference sequence). The CDR3 sequence is 13 residues long. V gave up 0 bases and J gave up 4 bases, with 9 bases separating them. The chain's CDR3 is CAWSVLGFYGYTF. In DNA, the CDR3 is TGTGCCTGGAGTGTACTCGGTTTCTATGGCTACACCTTC.

The rearrangement joins TRBV5-5 to TRBJ2-5; no firm D call. CDR1 and CDR2 from the germline V gene are SGHKS and YYEKEE (reference sequence). Trimming left V 1 base short and J 2 bases short, with 6 bases between. The CDR3 loop spans 13 amino acids. CDR3 sequence reads: CASSLSGQETQYF. In DNA form, the CDR3 reads TGTGCCAGCAGCTTGTCGGGTCAAGAGACCCAGTACTTC.